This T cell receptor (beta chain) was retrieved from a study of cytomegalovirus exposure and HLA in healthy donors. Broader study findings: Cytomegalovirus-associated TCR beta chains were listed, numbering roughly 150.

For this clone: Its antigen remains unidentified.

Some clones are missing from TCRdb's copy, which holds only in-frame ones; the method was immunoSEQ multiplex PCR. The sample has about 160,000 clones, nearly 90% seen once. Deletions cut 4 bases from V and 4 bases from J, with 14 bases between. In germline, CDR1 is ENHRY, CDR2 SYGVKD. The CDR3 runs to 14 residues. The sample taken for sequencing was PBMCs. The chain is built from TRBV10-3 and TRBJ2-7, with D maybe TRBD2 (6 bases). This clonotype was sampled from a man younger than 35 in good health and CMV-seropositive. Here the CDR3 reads CAISAGAGTYEQYF. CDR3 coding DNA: TGTGCCATCAGTGCGGGAGCGGGCACTTACGAGCAGTACTTC.